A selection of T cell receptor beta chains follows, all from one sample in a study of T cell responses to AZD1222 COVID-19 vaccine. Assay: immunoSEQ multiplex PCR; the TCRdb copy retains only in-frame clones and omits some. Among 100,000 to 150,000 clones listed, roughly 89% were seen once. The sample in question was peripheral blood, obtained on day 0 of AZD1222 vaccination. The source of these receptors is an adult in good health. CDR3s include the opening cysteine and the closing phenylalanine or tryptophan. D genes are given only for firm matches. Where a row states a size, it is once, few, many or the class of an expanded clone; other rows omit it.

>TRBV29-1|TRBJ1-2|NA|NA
TGCAGCGCCGGACAGAGCGATGGCTACACCTTC
CSAGQSDGYTF
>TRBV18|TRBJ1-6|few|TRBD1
TGTGCCAGCTCACAAGGGACAGCCTATAATTCACCCCTCCACTTT
CASSQGTAYNSPLHF
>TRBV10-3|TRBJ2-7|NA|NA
TGTGCCATCGGGACTCCGGGACATGTCGGCTACGAGCAGTACTTC
CAIGTPGHVGYEQYF
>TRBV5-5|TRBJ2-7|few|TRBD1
TGTGCCAGCAGCTCTCAACCCGGGACAGGGTCCGAGCAGTACTTC
CASSSQPGTGSEQYF
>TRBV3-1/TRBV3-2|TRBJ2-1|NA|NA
TGTGCCAGCAGCCAAGTCGGGGAGCAGTTCTTC
CASSQVGEQFF
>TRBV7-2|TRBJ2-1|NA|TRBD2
TGTGCCAGCAGCTTAGCGGGCGGGAGCGAGTTCTTC
CASSLAGGSEFF
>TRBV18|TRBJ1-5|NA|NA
TGTGCCAGCTCACCACGTAGGGGAGACGGGATCGGACAGCCCCAGCATTTT
CASSPRRGDGIGQPQHF
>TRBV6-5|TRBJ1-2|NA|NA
TGTGCCAGCAGAAGTGAGCGGGGCAGGGGTGGCTACACCTTC
CASRSERGRGGYTF
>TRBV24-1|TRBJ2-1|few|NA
TGTGCCACCAGTGATTCGGGTTCCCTCTACAATGAGCAGTTCTTC
CATSDSGSLYNEQFF
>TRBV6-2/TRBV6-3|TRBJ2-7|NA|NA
TGTGCCAGCAGTTCGATGACAGAGCTCTACGAGCAGTACTTC
CASSSMTELYEQYF
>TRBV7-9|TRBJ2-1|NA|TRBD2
TGTGCCAGCAGCTTAGGATATAGCGGGAGTACCGATGAGCAGTTCTTC
CASSLGYSGSTDEQFF
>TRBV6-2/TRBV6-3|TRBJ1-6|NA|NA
TGTGCCAGCAGCCTAGGACAGCTCCAGAATTCACCCCTCCACTTT
CASSLGQLQNSPLHF
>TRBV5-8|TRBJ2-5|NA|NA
TGTGCCAGCAGTCTTGGGGAGGAGACCCAGTACTTC
CASSLGEETQYF
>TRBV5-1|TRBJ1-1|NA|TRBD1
TGCGCCAGCAGCCCTCCGACAGGGAGTAGCACTGAAGCTTTCTTT
CASSPPTGSSTEAFF
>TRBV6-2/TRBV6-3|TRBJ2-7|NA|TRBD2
TGTGCCAGCAGTTACGCGACTAGCGGGGGATACGAGCAGTACTTC
CASSYATSGGYEQYF
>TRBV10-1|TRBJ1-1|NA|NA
TGCGCCAGCACCCGGACACCAGGGAACACTGAAGCTTTCTTT
CASTRTPGNTEAFF